The present entry profiles one TCR beta chain with its context. What it binds is unknown. TCRdb's table, derived via immunoSEQ multiplex PCR, lists solely in-frame clones and lacks some. The table records 90,000 to 100,000 clones, about 90% of them present only once. The data were obtained in a study of identifying expanded T cells in peripheral blood. General study results and limits: Roughly 1.2 clones differed between technical replicates, versus roughly 17 and 20 over time.

During the collection period, no donor immune events like infections were recorded. The CDR3 is made up of 17 amino acids. Germline lookup yields CDR1 SGHNT and CDR2 YENEEA. Between the trimmed V and J ends, which lost 5 bases and 0 bases, there was a span of 20 bases. The V and J genes are TRBV11-3 and TRBJ2-7; D is perhaps TRBD1 (5 bases). The specimen sequenced was blood. This TCR was recovered from a person aged 18 to 70 in good health. CDR3 coding DNA: TGTGCCAGCAGCCCTTATCGTTTGGGGCCGGGCTCCTACGAGCAGTACTTC. Its protein is CASSPYRLGPGSYEQYF.